These 2 T cell receptor beta chains originate from one sample sequenced in a study of identical twins. One entry per CDR3 protein, called by TCRdb with MiXCR from the 5' RACE reads. The repertoire consists of roughly 250,000 distinct CDR3 sequences, with approximately 7% occurring once and the leading ten covering roughly 3.9%. These data were also reused for a study on yellow fever vaccine responses in identical twins.

The sample consisted of memory (CD45RO+) T cells sorted from blood. All receptors derive from a young woman in good health.

V is TRBV14 and J is TRBJ2-5; D call uncertain. V was pared by 1 base and J by 2 bases, with 14 bases between. The CDR3 is made up of 16 amino acids. Germline CDR1 and CDR2: SGHDN and FVKESK. Here the CDR3 DNA reads TGTGCCAGCAGCCAAGTTTCGTCCCGCGGACAAGAGACCCAGTACTTC. This translates into CASSQVSSRGQETQYF.

This chain connects TRBV5-6 to TRBJ1-5; 7 bases align to TRBD1. Germline V gene data show CDR1 as SGHDT and CDR2 as YYEEEE. V dropped 1 base and J dropped 6; count of bases not matched to a gene: 13. This CDR3 is built from 17 residues. In nucleotides, the CDR3 is TGTGCCAGCAGCTTGAGTTTGGAGGGGGCATGGGTTCAGCCCCAGCATTTT. It is translated as CASSLSLEGAWVQPQHF.